This T cell receptor beta chain emerged from a study of cytomegalovirus exposure and HLA in healthy donors. Study overall: In an earlier analysis, 90 million to 130 million unique TCR beta sequences were found from 150 million to 200 million T cells. General study results and limits: An analysis that came later showed most CMV-associated TCR beta chains appearing HLA-restricted. Reportedly, a later analysis found an Asian-associated ancestry cluster had fewer N-insertions than the roughly 670-donor mean.

Germline CDR1 reads MNHNS; CDR2 reads SASEGT. V was shortened by 6 bases and J by 3 bases, with 12 bases between the two germline ends. CDR3 length: 14 amino acids. There were likely unrecorded immune exposures, though donors were nominally healthy when sampled. PCR primers comprised 60 Vbeta and 13 Jbeta primers. Data came from immunoSEQ multiplex PCR; TCRdb stores just in-frame clones and leaves some out. The table records 120,000 or so clones, 75% to 85% of them present only once. This clone was observed a few times. Its antigen is still unknown. Sequenced input: PBMCs. This sequence was found in a woman aged 50 to 60 in good health and CMV-seropositive. This chain uses TRBV6-1 with TRBJ1-5, with D possibly TRBD1 on 6 matching bases. CDR3 DNA sequence: TGTGCCAGCAGCGCCGGACAGAACAATCAGCCCCAGCATTTT. Protein: CASSAGQNNQPQHF.